One sample yielded the 8 T cell receptor beta chains listed below, sequenced in a study of cytomegalovirus exposure and HLA in healthy donors. 13 Jbeta primers and 60 Vbeta primers were used for the PCR. Profiling relied on immunoSEQ multiplex PCR, and the TCRdb table lists in-frame clones only, not all of them. The table has fewer than 200,000 clones, 65% to 90% seen once. Sample: PBMCs. Source of these receptors: a human donor in good health.

The chain recombines TRBV4-3 with TRBJ2-7, with D possibly being TRBD2 (5 bases). Trimming cost V 0 bases and J 7 bases, with 10 bases left between them. The CDR3 length is 13 residues. Germline V CDR1 and CDR2: LGHNA, YSLEER. The CDR3 sequence is CASSQDTREEQYF. CDR3 nucleotide sequence: TGCGCCAGCAGCCAAGATACGAGGGAGGAGCAGTACTTC.

This rearrangement joins TRBV6-5 to TRBJ2-3; D is possibly TRBD2 (5 bases). CDR3 length: 14 residues. Germline V lookup: CDR1 MNHEY, CDR2 SVGAGI. The V end was cut by 6 bases, the J end by 6 bases, with 16 bases between. CDR3 loop: CASSVTNGVDTQYF. The DNA of the CDR3 is TGTGCCAGCAGCGTAACCAACGGGGTCGATACGCAGTATTTT.

This clone was seen once. The chain is built from TRBV29-1 and TRBJ1-1, with D possibly matching TRBD1 (6 bases). Germline V gene sequence: CDR1 SQVTM, CDR2 ANQGSEA. The ends were cut back, 7 bases at V and 0 bases at J, with 18 bases in the middle. CDR3 length equals 15 residues. The CDR3 is CSARGGSNMNTEAFF. CDR3 in DNA: TGCAGCGCGCGGGGGGGCTCCAACATGAACACTGAAGCTTTCTTT.

Note on this clone: In the same sample, other DNA sequences code for this CDR3. The V gene is TRBV5-6, the J gene TRBJ2-7, with D possibly TRBD1 on 5 matching bases. The germline V gene has CDR1 SGHDT and CDR2 YYEEEE. The CDR3 has 13 residues. V was pared by 0 bases and J by 6 bases, with 10 bases between. Written as DNA, the CDR3 is TGTGCCAGCAGCTTGGTATCAGGGCGCGAGCAGTACTTC. This encodes CASSLVSGREQYF.

This clone was picked up one time. The chain carries TRBV29-1 and TRBJ1-2; possibly TRBD1 for D (5 bases). The CDR3 runs to 12 residues. Germline-derived CDR1 and CDR2 are SQVTM and ANQGSEA. Trimming took off 1 base at V and 2 bases at J, with 5 bases between the two ends. The CDR3 nucleotides read TGCAGCGTTGAAGGACAGAACTATGGCTACACCTTC. Amino acids: CSVEGQNYGYTF.

This chain links TRBV2 with TRBJ1-2; D is unresolved. Germline CDR1 reads SNHLY; CDR2 reads FYNNEI. The germline V and J ends were trimmed by 5 bases and 0 bases, with 10 bases remaining between them. This CDR3 spans 14 amino acids. This chain's CDR3 is CASSKLRSNYGYTF. CDR3 bases: TGTGCCAGCAGTAAGCTACGGTCTAACTATGGCTACACCTTC.

There are a few counts of this clone. The chain employs TRBV19 and TRBJ1-1, with a tentative D call TRBD1 (5 bases). The germline gives CDR1 LNHDA, CDR2 SQIVND (reference sequence). V lost 4 bases, J lost 3 bases, and 15 bases lay in between. This CDR3 has 15 residues. The CDR3 region has the DNA TGTGCCAGTAGTACCCTCTGGGGGGGGGACACTGAAGCTTTCTTT. Its translation: CASSTLWGGDTEAFF.

The CDR3 here is CASSEDVGVAGGPNNEQFF. DNA for the CDR3: TGTGCCAGCAGTGAAGACGTCGGGGTAGCGGGGGGACCCAACAATGAGCAGTTCTTC. The chain couples TRBV2 to TRBJ2-1, with 10 bases that match TRBD2. The ends lost 1 base at V and 5 bases at J; junction bases unmatched: 14. Germline assignment: CDR1 SNHLY and CDR2 FYNNEI. This CDR3 comprises 19 residues.